The T cell receptor (beta chain) under discussion was sequenced for a study of blood T cell repertoires in COVID-19 (dated by TCRdb to about 2020). Describing the broader study: The collaborator samples originated in the United States, Italy and Spain and spanned the acute and convalescent phases of COVID-19. The repertoires were released in a freely available public database intended as a resource for research on the immune response to SARS-CoV-2. Deeply sampled blood TCRbeta repertoires from subjects exposed to, actively infected with, or recovered from COVID-19 were included in the dataset. The prospective study material was composed of cDNA or gDNA derived from T cells, B-cell-depleted T cells, or PBMCs. A de-identified subject ID, COVID-19 status, age in years and sex were almost always included in the sample metadata. HLA class I and class II types, where available, came from metadata supplied by the sample provider rather than from assay-based typing. Samples were obtained from the ongoing ImmuneRACE study (first 160 participants) and from some 1,300 subjects provided by 6 global collaborators. Summary of the overall study and its limitations: Clinical and demographic metadata were provided uncurated, with the amount varying by source and participant.

In the case of this clone: Its antigen is not yet known. Within one base of it there is no much larger clone, and no base qualities were kept.

The collaborating institutions used their own protocols to collect whole blood in K2EDTA tubes. For TCRbeta analysis, collaborator samples were shipped as frozen whole blood, as isolated PBMCs, or as DNA extracted from either sample type. TCRbeta CDR3 regions were amplified from genomic DNA using the immunoSEQ Assay, a bias-controlled multiplex PCR. On the study's bioinformatics: Within the assay, amplification of reference gene primers was used to estimate how many nucleated cells each sample contained. Sequence reads were collapsed and filtered to measure the absolute abundance of every unique TCRbeta CDR3 rearrangement. For each sample, productive Simpson clonality was calculated by taking the square root of Simpson's diversity index across productive rearrangements. TCRdb obtained this table from immuneACCESS and retained in-frame rearrangements with V and J assigned. These tables miss some clones; where compared with another copy, unresolved V genes account for less than half of the shortfall, and the remainder is unexplained. V and J calls plus clone size are reproduced from that table; the DNA served to infer D and trimming. Recorded for this sample are about 50,000 clones; approximately 89% of them occurred a single time. The ten largest make up around a quarter of the sample.

From the cysteine up to the phenylalanine, the CDR3 has a length of 15 residues. Only the CDR3 part of the read is kept: 45 bases, read in frame from the first base. Looking up the germline V gene yields CDR1 SGHRS and CDR2 YFSETQ. The germline V and J ends show losses of 4 bases and 2 bases respectively, and no gene match explains 5 bases of the junction. The origin of this receptor is a woman aged 80 or older with acute or convalescent COVID-19. The chain joins TRBV5-1 to TRBJ2-3; the junction holds 9 bases that match TRBD2. The sequenced material came from peripheral blood. The nucleotide sequence reads as follows: TGCGCCAGCAGCCGAGCGGGGGGCATCACAGATACGCAGTATTTT. Translated, it reads CASSRAGGITDTQYF.